This T cell receptor (beta chain) originates from a study of blood T cell repertoires in COVID-19. About the research overall: There were acute and convalescent COVID-19 samples, and they came from the United States, Italy and Spain. The analysed material was cDNA or gDNA that came from T cells, B-cell-depleted T cells, or PBMCs.

The sample holds one count of this clone. The CDR3 extends over 15 amino acids. Germline CDR1 is SGHRS and CDR2 is YFSETQ. V was cut by 0 bases and J by 1 base, with 10 bases left in between. Original processing methods: It was from reference gene primer amplification that nucleated cell counts were estimated. Clones were read by immunoSEQ multiplex PCR, and TCRdb kept only the in-frame ones, dropping some. The D gene and trimming were derived from the DNA, and the V and J assignments and clone size from that table. The sample consists of some 90,000 clones, roughly 80% of them appearing once. This clonotype was obtained from a human donor in a cohort sampled during active COVID-19. The sample consisted of peripheral blood. The V call is TRBV5-1, the J call TRBJ1-1; a possible D gene is TRBD1 (6 bases). The CDR3 nucleotides read TGCGCCAGCAGCTTGGGGGGGCACGAGAACACTGAAGCTTTCTTT. Protein product: CASSLGGHENTEAFF.